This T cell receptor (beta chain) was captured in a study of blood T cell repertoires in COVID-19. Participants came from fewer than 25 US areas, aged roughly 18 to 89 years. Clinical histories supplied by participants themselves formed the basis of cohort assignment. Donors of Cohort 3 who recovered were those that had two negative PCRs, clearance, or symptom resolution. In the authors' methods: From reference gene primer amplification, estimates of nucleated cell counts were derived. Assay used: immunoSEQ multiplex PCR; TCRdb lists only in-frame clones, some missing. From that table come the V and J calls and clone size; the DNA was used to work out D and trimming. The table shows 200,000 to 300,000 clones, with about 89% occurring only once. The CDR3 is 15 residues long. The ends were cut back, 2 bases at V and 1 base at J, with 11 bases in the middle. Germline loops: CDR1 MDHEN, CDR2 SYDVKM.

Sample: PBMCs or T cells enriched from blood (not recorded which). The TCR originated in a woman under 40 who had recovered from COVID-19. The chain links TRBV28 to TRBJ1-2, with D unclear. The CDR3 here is CASSLATKNNYGYTF. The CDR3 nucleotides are TGTGCCAGCAGTTTAGCGACAAAAAATAACTATGGCTACACCTTC.